These T cell receptor beta chains were read from a single sample in a study of T cell responses to AZD1222 COVID-19 vaccine. Data came from immunoSEQ multiplex PCR; TCRdb stores just in-frame clones and leaves some out. The top ten clones hold 1.9% of a sample with about 130,000 clones, approximately 90% of them seen once. Sequenced material: peripheral blood, taken on day 0 of AZD1222 vaccination. Receptor source: an adult in good health. Each CDR3 is given with its conserved first and last residue. The D gene is left open where the match is weak. Not every row has a clone size; where given, it reads once, few, many or a size class.

CDR3aa,CDR3nt,d_gene,j_gene,abundance,v_gene
CASSEVRGENTEAFF,TGTGCCAGCAGTGAAGTAAGAGGGGAGAACACTGAAGCTTTCTTT,NA,TRBJ1-1,NA,TRBV2
CASTSPGLAGVLVSYEQYF,TGTGCCAGCACCTCGCCGGGACTAGCGGGAGTTTTGGTATCCTACGAGCAGTACTTC,TRBD2,TRBJ2-7,NA,TRBV28
CASSSLSSATNEKLFF,TGTGCCAGCAGCTCCCTTTCTAGTGCAACTAATGAAAAACTGTTTTTT,NA,TRBJ1-4,NA,TRBV7-9
CASSYATSSYNSPLHF,TGTGCCAGCAGTTACGCTACGAGCTCCTATAATTCACCCCTCCACTTT,NA,TRBJ1-6,NA,TRBV6-5
CAWSALAGRIHNEQFF,TGTGCCTGGAGTGCTCTAGCCGGGAGAATCCACAATGAGCAGTTCTTC,NA,TRBJ2-1,few,TRBV30
CASSGETGGPANYGYTF,TGTGCCAGCAGTGGCGAGACAGGGGGCCCCGCTAACTATGGCTACACCTTC,TRBD1,TRBJ1-2,NA,TRBV28
CASRGGTGRTGELFF,TGTGCCAGCAGGGGGGGGACGGGACGAACCGGGGAGCTGTTTTTT,TRBD2,TRBJ2-2,few,TRBV28
CSVGAARYEQYF,TGCAGCGTTGGGGCGGCTCGCTACGAGCAGTACTTC,NA,TRBJ2-7,few,TRBV29-1
CASSYSSTVYNSPLHF,TGTGCCAGCAGTTACTCTTCGACAGTTTATAATTCACCCCTCCACTTT,NA,TRBJ1-6,NA,TRBV6-2/TRBV6-3
CASSDRRGAGELFF,TGTGCCAGCAGTGACAGGAGGGGAGCGGGGGAGCTGTTTTTT,NA,TRBJ2-2,once,TRBV6-1
CASSLLTGEGTEAFF,TGTGCCAGCAGCTTGCTGACAGGGGAAGGCACTGAAGCTTTCTTT,TRBD1,TRBJ1-1,NA,TRBV27
CASSPRSGISSGANVLTF,TGTGCCAGCAGCCCAAGGTCAGGGATCTCCTCTGGGGCCAACGTCCTGACTTTC,NA,TRBJ2-6,NA,TRBV7-9
CSVGTVGTGELFF,TGCAGCGTTGGTACAGTAGGTACCGGGGAGCTGTTTTTT,NA,TRBJ2-2,NA,TRBV29-1
CASSERDRGQPQHF,TGTGCCAGCAGTGAGAGGGACAGGGGACAGCCCCAGCATTTT,TRBD1,TRBJ1-5,NA,TRBV2
CASSSIDRNYGYTF,TGTGCCAGCAGCTCTATTGACAGGAACTATGGCTACACCTTC,NA,TRBJ1-2,once,TRBV7-9
CASRGDSSEGYTF,TGTGCCAGCAGGGGGGACAGTTCGGAGGGCTACACCTTC,TRBD1,TRBJ1-2,NA,TRBV12-3/TRBV12-4